Listed here are 22 T cell receptor beta chains from one sample, sequenced in a study of blood T cells in healthy people across ages (dated by TCRdb to the mid-2010s). Libraries were prepared through 5' RACE. The instrument was an Illumina HiSeq 2500. A second PCR of about 7 to 12 cycles was run with a J-beta primer mix and a sample-barcoded 5' primer. TCRdb reprocessing: public reads trimmed at Q25 with fastp, clones called with MiXCR, in-frame beta chains kept. Every CDR3 protein is listed once, alongside the most common genes and DNA of its rows. Recorded for this sample are roughly 800,000 distinct CDR3 sequences; 53% of them occurred a single time. Together, the top ten hold 41% of the sample. Sequenced sample: blood. The receptor set was obtained from a man at least 80 years old in good health.

The chain couples TRBV20-1 to TRBJ1-5; unclear D gene. The CDR3 has 14 amino acids. The V and J ends lost 3 bases and 6 bases respectively, with 15 bases between them. Germline CDR1 reads DFQATT; CDR2 reads SNEGSKA (reference sequence). The CDR3 nucleotides read TGCAGTGCTAGGGGAGTCAGAGAGGGTCAGCCCCAGCATTTT. This codes for CSARGVREGQPQHF.

This clonotype was seen more than once but under ten times. The V call is TRBV9, the J call TRBJ2-7; D gene unclear. The CDR3 totals 15 residues. Per the germline V gene, CDR1 is SGDLS and CDR2 is YYNGEE. The germline V and J ends were trimmed by 6 bases and 3 bases, with 19 bases remaining between them. The CDR3 spells CASTKGRGSHYEQYF. CDR3 in DNA: TGTGCCAGCACCAAAGGCCGCGGAAGTCACTACGAGCAGTACTTC.

V is TRBV5-5 and J is TRBJ2-5; the match to TRBD1 covers 9 bases. V dropped 2 bases and J dropped 5; count of bases not matched to a gene: 10. The CDR3 extends over 16 amino acids. Germline V gene lookup returns CDR1 SGHKS and CDR2 YYEKEE (reference sequence). The CDR3 region is CASSLVSGTGYETQYF. The CDR3 DNA reads as TGTGCCAGCAGCTTAGTATCCGGGACAGGGTACGAGACCCAGTACTTC.

The chain employs TRBV15 and TRBJ2-3; D is undetermined. The CDR3 runs 15 residues. The V end was cut by 4 bases, the J end by 4 bases, with 15 bases between. Germline V gives CDR1 LNHNV, CDR2 YYDKDF (reference sequence). The CDR3 DNA follows: TGTGCCACCAGCACCGGCCCGCGATTTGCAGATACGCAGTATTTT. Protein sequence: CATSTGPRFADTQYF.

The J gene is TRBJ2-7, the V gene TRBV24-1, with D unclear. The DNA matches TRBJ2-5 better at its end, which makes the J call doubtful. Germline-derived CDR1 and CDR2 are KGHDR and SFDVKD. The CDR3 length is 12 residues. The CDR3 DNA reads as TGTGCCACCCAGGACGGTTCGGAGACCCAGTACTTC. Translated, it gives CATQDGSETQYF.

The rearrangement uses TRBV25-1 and TRBJ1-4; 7 bases agree with TRBD1. This CDR3 region has 14 residues. Germline assignment: CDR1 MGHDK and CDR2 SYGVNS. The V and J ends lost 9 bases and 8 bases, in that order; junction bases with no gene match: 12. The CDR3 sequence is CASNPAGGREKLFF. The CDR3 DNA reads TGTGCCAGTAACCCTGCAGGGGGTAGGGAAAAACTGTTTTTT.

This clonotype was seen more than once but under ten times. CDR3 sequence: CAWFRGQATEQYF. The CDR3, as DNA: TGTGCCTGGTTTCGAGGACAGGCCACCGAGCAGTACTTC. This chain connects TRBV30 to TRBJ2-7; 7 bases align to TRBD1. The germline gives CDR1 GTSNPN, CDR2 SVGIG (reference sequence). J was trimmed by 6 bases and V by 5 bases; bases with no gene match: 10. The CDR3 length is 13 residues.

This clonotype has a single count. V and J are TRBV6-6 and TRBJ1-1; D gene ambiguous. CDR1 MNHNY and CDR2 SVGAGI come from the germline V gene (reference sequence). V was trimmed by 5 bases and J by 6 bases, leaving 13 bases between them. This CDR3 is built from 13 residues. CDR3 protein: CASSPRRGAEAFF. The CDR3 region has the DNA TGTGCCAGCAGTCCCCGGAGAGGAGCTGAAGCTTTCTTT.

J is TRBJ2-1 and V is TRBV7-2; D is unclear. V was shortened by 2 bases and J by 7 bases, with 9 bases between the two germline ends. CDR1 is SGHTA, CDR2 FQGNSA, per germline. This CDR3 region has 13 residues. CDR3 nucleotides: TGTGCCAGCAGCTTAACAACGCTTAATGAGCAGTTCTTC. Amino acids: CASSLTTLNEQFF.

Comments on this clonotype: Since a much larger clone is just one base distant, this may be a read error. The chain couples TRBV6-1 to TRBJ2-7, with 12 bases identical to TRBD2. Germline V lookup: CDR1 MNHNS, CDR2 SASEGT. The CDR3 spans 18 residues. Trimming at V came to 7 bases and at J to 0 bases, leaving 13 bases not matched to a gene. The CDR3 DNA reads as TGTGCCAGCACCCACTTACTAGCGGGAGGCCAGAGCTCCTACGAGCAGTACTTC. Protein: CASTHLLAGGQSSYEQYF.

The chain carries TRBV12-3 or TRBV12-4 and TRBJ2-5; D call uncertain. The CDR3 is 16 residues long. Trimming pared 1 base from V and 2 bases from J, leaving 14 bases between. CDR3 region: CASSLDVKTKQETQYF. Here the CDR3 DNA reads TGTGCCAGCAGTTTAGACGTCAAAACCAAACAAGAGACCCAGTACTTC.

The rearrangement links TRBV7-9 to TRBJ1-2; 7 bases match TRBD1. The CDR3 runs to 16 residues. V lost 5 bases, J lost 4 bases, and 13 bases stayed unmatched. The germline gives CDR1 SEHNR, CDR2 FQNEAQ (reference sequence). CDR3 region: CASSPRGGRRSYGYTF. CDR3 in DNA: TGTGCCAGCAGCCCAAGAGGGGGCAGACGAAGCTATGGCTACACCTTC.

This sequence joins TRBV28 and TRBJ2-7, with a tentative D call TRBD2 (6 bases). The CDR3 length is 15 residues. The germline V gene has CDR1 MDHEN and CDR2 SYDVKM. V was pared by 8 bases and J by 0 bases, with 17 bases between. The CDR3 protein is CASALAGHLSYEQYF. The CDR3 coding sequence is TGTGCCAGCGCCCTCGCGGGGCACCTCTCCTACGAGCAGTACTTC.

V is TRBV6-1 and J is TRBJ1-4; D not resolved. The ends were cut back, 8 bases at V and 1 base at J, with 11 bases in the middle. CDR1 and CDR2 from the germline V gene are MNHNS and SASEGT. This CDR3 has 14 residues. CDR3 sequence (DNA): TGTGCCAGCGGCGGGCAAAGAACTAATGAAAAACTGTTTTTT. This encodes CASGGQRTNEKLFF.

The chain uses TRBV2 and TRBJ2-7, with 11 bases aligning to TRBD2. The end of the DNA is better explained by TRBJ2-5, so the J call may be wrong. This CDR3 has 14 residues. In germline, CDR1 is SNHLY, CDR2 FYNNEI. CDR3 region: CAGRTSGGEETQYF. The CDR3 DNA is TGTGCCGGCCGTACTAGCGGGGGAGAAGAGACCCAGTACTTC.

A few counts support this clonotype. J is TRBJ1-6 and V is TRBV7-3, with unresolved D. This CDR3 region has 13 residues. Germline CDR1 is SGHTA and CDR2 is FQGTGA. The germline V and J ends were trimmed by 0 bases and 10 bases, with 7 bases remaining between them. CDR3: CASSLTLASPLHF. CDR3 DNA: TGTGCCAGCAGCTTAACTTTAGCCTCACCCCTCCACTTT. Drawing the rest from reference TRBV7-3 and TRBJ1-6, the complete variable domain is GAGVSQTPSNKVTEKGKYVELRCDPISGHTALYWYRQSLGQGPEFLIYFQGTGAADDSGLPNDRFFAVRPEGSVSTLKIQRTERGDSAVYLCASSLTLASPLHFGNGTRLTVT.

The gene calls are TRBV24-1 and TRBJ1-1; D might be TRBD1 (5 bases). The CDR3 is 16 residues long. Trimming shortened V by 5 bases and J by 2 bases, and 17 bases separated the two germline ends. The germline V gene has CDR1 KGHDR and CDR2 SFDVKD. For the CDR3, the DNA is TGTGCCACCAGTGCCGCATCTGACAGAATTAACACTGAAGCTTTCTTT. Encoded protein: CATSAASDRINTEAFF.

V usage is TRBV5-1 and J usage is TRBJ2-3; D is ambiguous. The V and J ends lost 0 bases and 9 bases respectively, with 8 bases between them. CDR1 is SGHRS and CDR2 is YFSETQ in the germline V gene. CDR3 length: 12 amino acids. The CDR3 DNA reads TGCGCCAGCAGCTTGGTTCCGCAGACGCAGTATTTT. It specifies CASSLVPQTQYF.

In this sample, this clonotype turned up many times. The chain uses TRBV5-1 and TRBJ2-6; 7 nucleotides match TRBD1. With V trimmed by 5 bases and J by 1 base, 6 bases remained unmatched. The CDR3 loop spans 16 amino acids. Germline values: CDR1 SGHRS, CDR2 YFSETQ. In nucleotides, the CDR3 is TGCGCCAGCAGACAGACAGGGTTATCTGGGGCCAACGTCCTGACTTTC. Its protein is CASRQTGLSGANVLTF.

This clonotype was seen more than once but under ten times. The chain carries TRBV6-1 and TRBJ2-6; no reliable D call. CDR1 and CDR2 (germline): MNHNS, SASEGT. The V end lost 2 bases, the J end lost 4 bases, and 12 bases lay between the germline ends. There are 16 residues in the CDR3. In DNA form, the CDR3 reads TGTGCCAGCAGTGAAACACCGTTTCTAGGGGCCAACGTCCTGACTTTC. Encoded protein: CASSETPFLGANVLTF.

The J gene is TRBJ2-5, the V gene TRBV29-1; no definite D call. Trimming stripped 4 bases from V and 2 bases from J, with 17 bases between. The CDR3 contains 15 residues. CDR1 and CDR2 (germline): SQVTM, ANQGSEA. The CDR3 region is CSVVWWVQKQETQYF. For the CDR3, the DNA is TGCAGCGTTGTGTGGTGGGTACAGAAGCAAGAGACCCAGTACTTC. Combining the CDR3 with reference TRBV29-1 and TRBJ2-5 gives the whole variable domain SAVISQKPSRDICQRGTSLTIQCQVDSQVTMMFWYRQQPGQSLTLIATANQGSEATYESGFVIDKFPISRPNLTFSTLTVSNMSPEDSSIYLCSVVWWVQKQETQYFGPGTRLLVL.

The rearrangement uses TRBV10-2 and TRBJ1-5; TRBD1 agrees at 12 bases. V lost 5 bases, J lost 6 bases, and 8 bases stayed unmatched. Germline CDR1 reads WSHSY; CDR2 reads SAAADI. The CDR3 spans 16 residues. CDR3 amino acids: CASSRGQGARFQPQHF. CDR3 DNA sequence: TGCGCCAGCAGTCGGGGACAGGGGGCGAGATTTCAGCCCCAGCATTTT.